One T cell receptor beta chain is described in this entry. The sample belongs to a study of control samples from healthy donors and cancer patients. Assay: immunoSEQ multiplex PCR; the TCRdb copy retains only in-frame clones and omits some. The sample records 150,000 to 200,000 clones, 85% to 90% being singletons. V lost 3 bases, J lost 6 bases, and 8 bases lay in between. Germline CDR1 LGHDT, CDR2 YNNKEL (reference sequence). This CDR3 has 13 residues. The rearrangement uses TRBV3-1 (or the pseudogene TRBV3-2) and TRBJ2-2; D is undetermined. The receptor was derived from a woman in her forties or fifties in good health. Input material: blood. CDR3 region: CASSQAGPGELFF. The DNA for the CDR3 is TGTGCCAGCAGCCAGGCCGGGCCCGGGGAGCTGTTTTTT.